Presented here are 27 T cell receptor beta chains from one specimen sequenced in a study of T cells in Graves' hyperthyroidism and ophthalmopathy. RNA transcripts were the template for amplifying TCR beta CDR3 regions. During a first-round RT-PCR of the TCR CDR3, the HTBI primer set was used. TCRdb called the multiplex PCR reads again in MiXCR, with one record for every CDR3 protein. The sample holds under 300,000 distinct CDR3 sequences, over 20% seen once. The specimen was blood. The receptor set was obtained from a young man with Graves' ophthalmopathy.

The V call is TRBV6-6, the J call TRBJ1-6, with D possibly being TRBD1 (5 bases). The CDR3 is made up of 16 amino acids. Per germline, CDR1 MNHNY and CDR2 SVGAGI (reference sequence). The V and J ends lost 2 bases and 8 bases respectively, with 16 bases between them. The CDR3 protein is CASSYAGQWGDSPLHF. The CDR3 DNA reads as TGTGCCAGCAGTTACGCTGGCCAGTGGGGGGATTCACCCCTCCACTTT.

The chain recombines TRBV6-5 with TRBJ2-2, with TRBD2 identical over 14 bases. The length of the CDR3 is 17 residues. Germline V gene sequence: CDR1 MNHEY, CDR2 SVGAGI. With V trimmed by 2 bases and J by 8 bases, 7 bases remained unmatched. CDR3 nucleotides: TGTGCCAGCAGTTACCCCGGGACTAGCGGGAGACCGGGGGAGCTGTTTTTT. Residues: CASSYPGTSGRPGELFF.

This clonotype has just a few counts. The CDR3 bases are TGTGCCAGCACCCCTCCCGCGGGACGGCAAGAGACCCAGTACTTC. Protein sequence: CASTPPAGRQETQYF. This chain connects TRBV7-2 to TRBJ2-5; a weak D match, TRBD2 (6 bases). This CDR3 is 15 amino acids long. Germline values: CDR1 SGHTA, CDR2 FQGNSA. V lost 7 bases to trimming and J lost 2 bases, with 17 bases between them.

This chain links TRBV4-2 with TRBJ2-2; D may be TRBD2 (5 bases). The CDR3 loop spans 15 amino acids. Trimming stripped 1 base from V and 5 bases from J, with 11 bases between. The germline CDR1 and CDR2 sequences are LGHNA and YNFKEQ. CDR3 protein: CASSQGSVSTGELFF. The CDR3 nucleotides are TGTGCCAGCAGCCAAGGTAGCGTCAGTACCGGGGAGCTGTTTTTT.

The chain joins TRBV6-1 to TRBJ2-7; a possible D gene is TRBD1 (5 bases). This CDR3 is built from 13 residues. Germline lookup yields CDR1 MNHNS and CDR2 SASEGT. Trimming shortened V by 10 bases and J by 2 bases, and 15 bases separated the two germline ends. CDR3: CATRVKGTYEQYF. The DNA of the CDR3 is TGTGCCACCCGAGTTAAGGGGACCTACGAGCAGTACTTC.

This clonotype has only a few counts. The CDR3 loop reads CASSGAGGMNTGELFF. As DNA, the CDR3 is TGTGCCAGCAGCGGAGCGGGAGGAATGAACACCGGGGAGCTGTTTTTT. This rearrangement joins TRBV9 to TRBJ2-2, with 9 bases aligning to TRBD2. Losses at the gene ends were 3 bases for V and 1 base for J; bases not matched to a gene: 4. The germline gives CDR1 SGDLS, CDR2 YYNGEE. The CDR3 contains 16 residues.

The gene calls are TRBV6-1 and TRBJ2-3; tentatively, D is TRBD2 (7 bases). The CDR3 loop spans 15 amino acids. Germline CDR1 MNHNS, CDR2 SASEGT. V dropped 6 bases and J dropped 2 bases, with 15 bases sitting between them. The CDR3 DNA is TGTGCCAGCAGCTTTGTTCGGGGGGCCACAGATACGCAGTATTTT. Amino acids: CASSFVRGATDTQYF.

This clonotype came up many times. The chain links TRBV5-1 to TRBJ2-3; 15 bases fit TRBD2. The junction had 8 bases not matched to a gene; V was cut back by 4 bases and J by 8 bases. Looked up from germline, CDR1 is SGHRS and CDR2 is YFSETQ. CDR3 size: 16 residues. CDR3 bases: TGCGCCAGCAGCGGGGGACTAGCGGGAGGAAGTGGTACGCAGTATTTT. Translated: CASSGGLAGGSGTQYF.

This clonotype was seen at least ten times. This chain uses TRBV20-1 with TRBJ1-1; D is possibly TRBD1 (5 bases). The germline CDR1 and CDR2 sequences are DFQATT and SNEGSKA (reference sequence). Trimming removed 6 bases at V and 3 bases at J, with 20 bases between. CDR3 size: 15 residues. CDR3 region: CSALRQGFVHTEAFF. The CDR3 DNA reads TGCAGTGCCCTCAGGCAGGGCTTCGTTCACACTGAAGCTTTCTTT.

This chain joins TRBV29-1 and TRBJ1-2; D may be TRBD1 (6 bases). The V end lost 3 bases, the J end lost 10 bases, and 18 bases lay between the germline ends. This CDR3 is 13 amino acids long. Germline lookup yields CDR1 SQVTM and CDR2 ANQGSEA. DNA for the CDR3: TGCAGCGTTGAGGTTCTGGGGGCAGGCGACTACACCTTC. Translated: CSVEVLGAGDYTF.

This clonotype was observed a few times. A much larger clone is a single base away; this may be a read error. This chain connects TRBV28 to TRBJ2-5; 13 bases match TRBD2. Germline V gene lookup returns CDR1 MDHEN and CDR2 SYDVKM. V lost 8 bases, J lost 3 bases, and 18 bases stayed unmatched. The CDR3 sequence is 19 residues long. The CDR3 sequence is CASALPPLAGGPEEETQYF. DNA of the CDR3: TGTGCCAGCGCCCTACCCCCACTAGCGGGAGGGCCTGAGGAAGAGACCCAGTACTTC.

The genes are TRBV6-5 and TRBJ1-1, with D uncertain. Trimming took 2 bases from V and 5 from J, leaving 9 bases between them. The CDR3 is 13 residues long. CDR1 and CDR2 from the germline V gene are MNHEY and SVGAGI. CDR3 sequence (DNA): TGTGCCAGCAGTTACGTGGGGTATACTGAAGCTTTCTTT. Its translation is CASSYVGYTEAFF.

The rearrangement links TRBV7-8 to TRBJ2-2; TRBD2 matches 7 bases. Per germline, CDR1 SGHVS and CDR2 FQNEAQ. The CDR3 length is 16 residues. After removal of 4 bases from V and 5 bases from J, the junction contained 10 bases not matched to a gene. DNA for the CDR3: TGTGCCAGCAGCTCTTCGACAGCGGGGTTTACCGGGGAGCTGTTTTTT. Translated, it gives CASSSSTAGFTGELFF.

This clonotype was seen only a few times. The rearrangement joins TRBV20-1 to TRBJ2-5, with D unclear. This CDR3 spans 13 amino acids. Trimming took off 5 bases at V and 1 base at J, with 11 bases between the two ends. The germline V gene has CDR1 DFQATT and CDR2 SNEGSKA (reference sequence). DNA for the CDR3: TGCAGTGCTCCCGAACTACCCCAAGAGACCCAGTACTTC. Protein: CSAPELPQETQYF.

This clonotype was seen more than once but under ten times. CDR3 coding DNA: TGCAGTGCTGCTAGCGGGAGGGTCGGGCAAGAGACCCAGTACTTC. As protein: CSAASGRVGQETQYF. The chain is built from TRBV20-1 and TRBJ2-5; 12 bases are a match to TRBD2. The J segment lost 2 bases and the V segment lost 5 bases, leaving 6 bases of the junction unmatched. The V gene's germline CDR1 is DFQATT and CDR2 SNEGSKA (reference sequence). CDR3 size: 15 residues.

CDR3 sequence (DNA): TGTGCCTGGAGTCTAACCCGGACTCGGAGTGGCTACACCTTC. Its protein is CAWSLTRTRSGYTF. This sequence joins TRBV30 and TRBJ1-2; D gene unclear. V was cut by 2 bases and J by 7 bases, with 17 bases left in between. The CDR3 is 14 amino acids. Germline V gene sequence: CDR1 GTSNPN, CDR2 SVGIG (reference sequence).

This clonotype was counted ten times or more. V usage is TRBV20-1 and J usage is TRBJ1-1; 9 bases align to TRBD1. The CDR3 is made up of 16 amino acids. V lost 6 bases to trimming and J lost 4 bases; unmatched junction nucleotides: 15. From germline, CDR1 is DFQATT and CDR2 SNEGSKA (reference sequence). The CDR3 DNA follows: TGCAGTGCCCCGCCGACAGGGGGTGTACTTGCCACTGAAGCTTTCTTT. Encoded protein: CSAPPTGGVLATEAFF.

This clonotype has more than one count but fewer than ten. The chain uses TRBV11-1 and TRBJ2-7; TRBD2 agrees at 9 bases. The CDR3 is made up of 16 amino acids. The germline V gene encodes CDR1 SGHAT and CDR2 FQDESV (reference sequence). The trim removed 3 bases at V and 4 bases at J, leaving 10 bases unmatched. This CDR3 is CASSLVDPSGIYEQYF. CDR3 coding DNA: TGTGCCAGCAGCTTGGTTGACCCTAGCGGGATTTACGAGCAGTACTTC.

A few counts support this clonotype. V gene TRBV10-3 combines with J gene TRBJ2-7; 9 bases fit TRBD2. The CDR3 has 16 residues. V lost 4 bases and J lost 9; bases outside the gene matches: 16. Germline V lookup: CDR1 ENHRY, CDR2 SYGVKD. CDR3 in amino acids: CAISVRGRGAEDGQYF. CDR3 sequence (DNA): TGTGCCATCAGTGTCCGCGGGAGGGGTGCTGAGGACGGGCAGTACTTC.

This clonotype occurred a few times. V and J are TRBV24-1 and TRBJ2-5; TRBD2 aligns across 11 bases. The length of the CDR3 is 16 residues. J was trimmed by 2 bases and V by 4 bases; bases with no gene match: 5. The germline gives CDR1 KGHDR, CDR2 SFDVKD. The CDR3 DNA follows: TGTGCCACCAGTGAGGCGGGACTAGCGGCACAAGAGACCCAGTACTTC. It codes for CATSEAGLAAQETQYF.

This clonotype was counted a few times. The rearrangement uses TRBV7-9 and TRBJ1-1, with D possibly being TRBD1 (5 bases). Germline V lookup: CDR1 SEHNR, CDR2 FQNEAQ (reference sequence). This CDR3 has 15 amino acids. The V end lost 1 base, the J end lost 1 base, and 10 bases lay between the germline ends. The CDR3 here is CASSLVAGTNTEAFF. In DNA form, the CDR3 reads TGTGCCAGCAGCTTAGTTGCAGGGACGAACACTGAAGCTTTCTTT.

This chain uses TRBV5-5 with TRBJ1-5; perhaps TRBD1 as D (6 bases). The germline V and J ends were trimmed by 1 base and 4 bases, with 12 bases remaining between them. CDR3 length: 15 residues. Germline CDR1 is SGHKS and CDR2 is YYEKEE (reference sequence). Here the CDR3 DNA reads TGTGCCAGCAGCTTGCTGGGGGGCCTGAATCAGCCCCAGCATTTT. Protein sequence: CASSLLGGLNQPQHF.

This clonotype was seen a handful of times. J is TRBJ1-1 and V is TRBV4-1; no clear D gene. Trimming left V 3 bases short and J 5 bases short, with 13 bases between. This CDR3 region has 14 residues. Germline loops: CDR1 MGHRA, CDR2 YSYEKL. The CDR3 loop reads CASSQMPGETEAFF. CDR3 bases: TGCGCCAGCAGCCAGATGCCCGGGGAGACTGAAGCTTTCTTT.

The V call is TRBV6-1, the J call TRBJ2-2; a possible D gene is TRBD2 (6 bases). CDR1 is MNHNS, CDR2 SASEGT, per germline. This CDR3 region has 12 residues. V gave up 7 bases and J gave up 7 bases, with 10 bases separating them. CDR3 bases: TGTGCCAGCAAGGAGGGAGGCGGGGAGCTGTTTTTT. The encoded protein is CASKEGGGELFF.

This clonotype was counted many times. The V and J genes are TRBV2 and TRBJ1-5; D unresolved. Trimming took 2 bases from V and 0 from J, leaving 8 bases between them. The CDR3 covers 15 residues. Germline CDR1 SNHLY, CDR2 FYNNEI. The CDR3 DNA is TGTGCCAGCAGTGAAATGCCTTATAGCAATCAGCCCCAGCATTTT. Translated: CASSEMPYSNQPQHF.

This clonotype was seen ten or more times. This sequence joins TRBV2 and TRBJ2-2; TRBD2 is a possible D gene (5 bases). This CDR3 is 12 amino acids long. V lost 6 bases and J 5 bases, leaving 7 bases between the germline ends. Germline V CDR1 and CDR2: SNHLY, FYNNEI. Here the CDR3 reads CASRGETGELFF. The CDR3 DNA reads TGTGCCAGCAGGGGAGAAACCGGGGAGCTGTTTTTT.

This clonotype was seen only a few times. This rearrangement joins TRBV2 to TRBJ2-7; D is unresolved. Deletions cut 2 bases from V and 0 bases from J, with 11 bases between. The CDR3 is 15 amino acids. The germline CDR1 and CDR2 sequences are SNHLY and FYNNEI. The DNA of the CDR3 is TGTGCCAGCAGTGAACGGCCCGTCCGCTCCTACGAGCAGTACTTC. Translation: CASSERPVRSYEQYF. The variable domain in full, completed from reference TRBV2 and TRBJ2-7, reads EPEVTQTPSHQVTQMGQEVILRCVPISNHLYFYWYRQILGQKVEFLVSFYNNEISEKSEIFDDQFSVERPDGSNFTLKIRSTKLEDSAMYFCASSERPVRSYEQYFGPGTRLTVT.